This T cell receptor beta chain was documented in a study of blood T cell repertoires in COVID-19. Study-wide context: From the United States, Italy and Spain came samples of acute and convalescent COVID-19. PBMCs, B-cell-depleted T cells, or T cells provided the cDNA or gDNA that made up the material.

Germline V lookup: CDR1 WSHSY, CDR2 SAAADI. This CDR3 spans 12 amino acids. The V and J ends lost 10 bases and 14 bases, in that order; junction bases with no gene match: 13. Original analysis: Counts of nucleated cells, estimated from reference gene primer amplification, were obtained. The repertoire was sequenced with immunoSEQ multiplex PCR; TCRdb's copy has only in-frame clones and lacks some. D and trimming come from the DNA, and the V and J calls and clone size come from that table. Of tens of thousands of clones listed, around 86% are singletons. Sequencing used peripheral blood. The TCR originated in a man older than 75 with active COVID-19. This chain uses TRBV10-2 with TRBJ1-1, with TRBD1 matching over 10 bases. The CDR3, as DNA: TGCGCCACCAGACAGGGGGCGACGGGAGCCTTCTTT. Protein product: CATRQGATGAFF.